The rows below give T cell receptor beta chains drawn from one sample of a study of monozygotic twins with inflammatory bowel disease. One entry per CDR3 protein, without DNA, is what TCRdb gives after re-calling the 5' RACE reads. This table lists 80,000 or so distinct CDR3 sequences. Sequencing was carried out using blood. Source of these receptors: a human donor with ulcerative colitis or Crohn's disease, or a healthy co-twin of an affected twin (not recorded which). The CDR3 runs from the conserved cysteine through the conserved F or W. Not all rows give a size; the values are once, few, many and, for expanded clones, a class.

J gene | V gene | clone size | CDR3 protein
TRBJ1-2 | TRBV6-5 | medium-sized | CASSRQGTNYGYTF
TRBJ1-1 | TRBV6-1 | - | CASSLTGFMNTEAFF
TRBJ2-1 | TRBV5-4 | - | CASSLALANEQFF
TRBJ2-2 | TRBV18 | - | CASSSTGGFGSTGELFF
TRBJ1-4 | TRBV20-1 | - | CSARVRNEKLFF
TRBJ1-2 | TRBV20-1 | - | CSARIVRQAGYTF
TRBJ1-2 | TRBV6-5 | - | CASSGLTWNGYTF
TRBJ1-5 | TRBV12-3/TRBV12-4 | - | CASSLSGKGQPQHF
TRBJ2-2 | TRBV9 | - | CASSVAPRTANTGELFF
TRBJ2-3 | TRBV18 | - | CASSPRTGPHTDTQYF
TRBJ2-7 | TRBV10-3 | - | CAISAPRQGSYEQYF
TRBJ2-7 | TRBV28 | - | CASSSGRVYEQYF
TRBJ1-3 | TRBV6-5 | - | CASSFGTALGNTIYF
TRBJ2-7 | TRBV3-1 | - | CASSQDRGAYEQYF
TRBJ1-5 | TRBV20-1 | - | CSVPDRSNQPQHF
TRBJ1-1 | TRBV12-3/TRBV12-4 | - | CASSSAGTGNTEAFF
TRBJ2-5 | TRBV20-1 | - | CSAEGAGLLARRETQYF
TRBJ2-1 | TRBV20-1 | - | CSARHIAGSYNEQFF
TRBJ1-2 | TRBV28 | - | CASSLGRVNNYGYTF
TRBJ2-1 | TRBV6-5 | - | CASSSQFGQGPYNEQFF
TRBJ1-6 | TRBV6-2/TRBV6-3 | - | CASSYGTGSPTKSSYNSPLHF
TRBJ2-1 | TRBV7-7 | - | CASSPSGTSHNEQFF
TRBJ2-2 | TRBV5-1 | - | CASSLLVVSNTGELFF
TRBJ2-1 | TRBV5-5 | - | CASSLGRDRINEQFF
TRBJ2-5 | TRBV12-5 | - | CASGRTLAGGHETQYF
TRBJ1-1 | TRBV9 | - | CASSVGGPRTEAFF
TRBJ1-2 | TRBV24-1 | - | CATSDRGDSRRGYGYTF
TRBJ2-1 | TRBV29-1 | - | CSVAHALEQFF